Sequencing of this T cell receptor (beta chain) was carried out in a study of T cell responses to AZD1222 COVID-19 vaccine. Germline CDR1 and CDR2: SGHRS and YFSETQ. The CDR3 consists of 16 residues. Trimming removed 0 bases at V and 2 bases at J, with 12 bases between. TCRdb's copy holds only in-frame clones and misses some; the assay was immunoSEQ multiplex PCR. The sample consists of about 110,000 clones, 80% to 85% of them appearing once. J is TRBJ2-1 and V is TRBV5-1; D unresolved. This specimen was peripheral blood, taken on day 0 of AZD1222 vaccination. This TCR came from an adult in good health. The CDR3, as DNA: TGCGCCAGCAGCTTGGCAGGTAACCCTACCTACAATGAGCAGTTCTTC. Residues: CASSLAGNPTYNEQFF.